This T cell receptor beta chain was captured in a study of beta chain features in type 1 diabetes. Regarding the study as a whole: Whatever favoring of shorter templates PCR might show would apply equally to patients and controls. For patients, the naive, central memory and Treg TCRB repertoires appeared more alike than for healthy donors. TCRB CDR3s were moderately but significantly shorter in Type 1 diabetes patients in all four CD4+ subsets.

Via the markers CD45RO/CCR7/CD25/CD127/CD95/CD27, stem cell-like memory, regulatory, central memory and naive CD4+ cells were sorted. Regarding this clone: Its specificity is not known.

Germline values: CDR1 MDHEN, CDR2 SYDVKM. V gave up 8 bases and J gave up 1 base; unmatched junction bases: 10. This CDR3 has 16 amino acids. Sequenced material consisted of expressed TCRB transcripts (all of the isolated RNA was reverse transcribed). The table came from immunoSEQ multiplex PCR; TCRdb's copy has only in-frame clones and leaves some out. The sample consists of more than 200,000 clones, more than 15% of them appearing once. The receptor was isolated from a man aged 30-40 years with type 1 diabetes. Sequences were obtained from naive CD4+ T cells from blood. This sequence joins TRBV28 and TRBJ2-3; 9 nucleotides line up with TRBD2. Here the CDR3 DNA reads TGTGCCAGCCGTTCCGGGACTAGCCAACGCACAGATACGCAGTATTTT. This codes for CASRSGTSQRTDTQYF.